The 7 T cell receptor beta chains reported below all come from one sample, sequenced in a study of cytomegalovirus exposure and HLA in healthy donors. With 60 Vbeta and 13 Jbeta primers, the PCR was carried out. Here immunoSEQ multiplex PCR was the method, and the copy in TCRdb shows in-frame clones only, minus some. Counted here are approximately 150,000 clones, roughly 74% occurring once; the ten biggest clones make up around 11%. The sample taken for sequencing was PBMCs. Source of these receptors: a man aged 18 to 29 in good health and CMV-seropositive.

The chain is built from TRBV19 and TRBJ2-6; 12 positions match TRBD2. CDR1 and CDR2 (germline): LNHDA, SQIVND (reference sequence). J gave up 4 bases and V 7 bases, and 14 bases lay outside the gene matches. This CDR3 is built from 19 residues. This CDR3 is CASTAGLAGFRDGANVLTF. CDR3 in DNA: TGTGCCAGTACCGCGGGACTAGCGGGTTTCCGCGACGGGGCCAACGTCCTGACTTTC. Supplemented by reference TRBV19 and TRBJ2-6, the full variable domain reads DGGITQSPKYLFRKEGQNVTLSCEQNLNHDAMYWYRQDPGQGLRLIYYSQIVNDFQKGDIAEGYSVSREKKESFPLTVTSAQKNPTAFYLCASTAGLAGFRDGANVLTFGAGSRLTVL.

The chain is built from TRBV28 and TRBJ2-3; 11 nucleotides align to TRBD2. Germline values: CDR1 MDHEN, CDR2 SYDVKM. With V trimmed by 4 bases and J by 0 bases, 6 bases remained unmatched. This CDR3 contains 17 residues. This CDR3 is CASSSSRTSGSTDTQYF. CDR3 nucleotides: TGTGCCAGCAGTTCATCCCGGACTAGCGGGAGCACAGATACGCAGTATTTT.

This clone was recorded a few times. This rearrangement joins TRBV28 to TRBJ2-5, with D perhaps matching TRBD2 (5 bases). The end of the DNA aligns better with TRBJ2-7, so the J call may be wrong. CDR1 and CDR2 (germline): MDHEN, SYDVKM. The length of the CDR3 is 14 residues. Here the CDR3 DNA reads TGTGCCAGCAACCCTCGAGGGTACAGCTACGAGCAGTACTTC. Protein sequence: CASNPRGYSYEQYF.

The rearrangement joins TRBV29-1 to TRBJ2-7; D ambiguous. V gave up 2 bases and J gave up 0 bases, with 14 bases separating them. Germline V gene sequence: CDR1 SQVTM, CDR2 ANQGSEA. This CDR3 comprises 15 residues. The DNA for the CDR3 is TGCAGCGTTGAATCGCCACTGGAGAGCTCCTACGAGCAGTACTTC. Encoded protein: CSVESPLESSYEQYF.

As to this clone: The sample has other DNA sequences that encode this CDR3 too. The chain recombines TRBV5-1 with TRBJ2-2, with TRBD2 as a possible D gene (5 bases). Between the trimmed V and J ends, which lost 0 bases and 1 base, there was a span of 7 bases. There are 15 residues in the CDR3. CDR1 SGHRS and CDR2 YFSETQ come from the germline V gene. The CDR3 region is CASSLAGGNTGELFF. CDR3 nucleotide sequence: TGCGCCAGCAGCTTGGCCGGAGGGAACACCGGGGAGCTGTTTTTT.

J is TRBJ2-5 and V is TRBV4-1; TRBD2 is a possible D gene (5 bases). CDR1 MGHRA and CDR2 YSYEKL come from the germline V gene. This CDR3 has 15 amino acids. Between the trimmed V and J ends, which lost 0 bases and 9 bases, there was a span of 17 bases. The CDR3 reads CASSQEYTTVEAQYF. Here the CDR3 DNA reads TGCGCCAGCAGCCAAGAATATACAACAGTGGAGGCCCAGTACTTC.

There are a few counts of this clone. The gene calls are TRBV29-1 and TRBJ1-1; 7 bases align to TRBD1. The CDR3 is made up of 12 amino acids. CDR1 and CDR2 from the germline V gene are SQVTM and ANQGSEA. V shed 6 bases and J 1 base; nucleotides not matched to a gene: 2. DNA for the CDR3: TGCAGCGTCGGGACAGCGAACACTGAAGCTTTCTTT. Translation: CSVGTANTEAFF.